The rows below give T cell receptor beta chains drawn from one sample of a study of identical twins. TCRdb recomputed calls from the 5' RACE reads with MiXCR, one row per CDR3 protein. The repertoire has a few hundred thousand distinct CDR3 sequences, approximately 14% of them found once; the top ten carry 0.8% to 1%. This sample also belongs to another study, concerning yellow fever vaccine responses in identical twins.

Sequenced material: CD4+ T cells sorted from blood. These receptors originate from a woman aged 18-30 years in good health. Both conserved end residues are part of each CDR3. Fields, in order: V gene, D gene, clone size, J gene, CDR3 protein, CDR3 DNA. A D gene is named only where the DNA matches it firmly. Only part of the rows carry a size: once, few, many, or a class if the clone is expanded.

>TRBV18|NA|NA|TRBJ2-7
CASSPGDGSLWEQYF
TGTGCCAGCTCACCCGGGGACGGGTCCCTTTGGGAGCAGTACTTC
>TRBV20-1|NA|NA|TRBJ1-4
CSARLQGGEKLFF
TGCAGTGCTAGGCTACAGGGAGGGGAAAAACTGTTTTTT
>TRBV12-3/TRBV12-4|TRBD2|few|TRBJ2-1
CASCPGLAGGPVENEQFF
TGTGCCAGCTGTCCCGGACTAGCGGGAGGGCCGGTTGAGAATGAGCAGTTCTTC
>TRBV5-1|NA|NA|TRBJ2-7
CASTNRQASNYEQYF
TGCGCCAGCACTAATAGACAGGCTTCCAACTACGAGCAGTACTTC
>TRBV12-5|TRBD2|NA|TRBJ2-3
CASGLGPKGLAGEMDSTDTQYF
TGTGCTAGTGGTTTGGGCCCGAAGGGACTAGCGGGAGAAATGGATAGCACAGATACGCAGTATTTT
>TRBV5-6|NA|NA|TRBJ2-3
CASSLERMDTQYF
TGTGCCAGCAGCTTGGAGAGGATGGATACGCAGTATTTT
>TRBV24-1|NA|NA|TRBJ2-3
CATSDSRVSTDTQYF
TGTGCCACCAGTGATTCCAGAGTTAGCACAGATACGCAGTATTTT
>TRBV15|NA|many|TRBJ2-1
CATSREGLGEQFF
TGTGCCACCAGCAGAGAGGGTCTGGGTGAGCAGTTCTTC
>TRBV20-1|TRBD1|many|TRBJ1-6
CSARDWGTGDNSPLHF
TGCAGTGCTAGAGATTGGGGTACAGGGGACAATTCACCCCTCCACTTT
>TRBV9|NA|few|TRBJ2-3
CASSVFSGSVDTQYF
TGTGCCAGCAGCGTATTCTCGGGGTCGGTAGATACGCAGTATTTT
>TRBV28|NA|NA|TRBJ2-2
CASSPAGWDRELFF
TGTGCCAGCAGCCCGGCGGGGTGGGATAGGGAGCTGTTTTTT
>TRBV6-2/TRBV6-3|TRBD1|few|TRBJ2-5
CASRERTGQETQYF
TGTGCCAGCAGAGAACGGACAGGTCAAGAGACCCAGTACTTC
>TRBV6-1|TRBD1|NA|TRBJ2-1
CASRRQGGVNEQFF
TGTGCCAGCAGGCGACAGGGGGGTGTTAATGAGCAGTTCTTC
>TRBV20-1|TRBD2|NA|TRBJ2-7
CSAREASGNYEQYF
TGCAGTGCTAGAGAGGCTAGCGGCAATTACGAGCAGTACTTC
>TRBV5-5|TRBD1|few|TRBJ2-1
CASSRIDRDRDEQFF
TGTGCCAGCAGCCGGATCGACAGGGATCGGGATGAGCAGTTCTTC
>TRBV3-1|TRBD1|NA|TRBJ1-5
CASSRGQGAMPQHF
TGTGCCAGCAGCCGAGGACAGGGGGCGATGCCCCAGCATTTT
>TRBV7-2|TRBD1|NA|TRBJ1-6
CASSSGQERSPLHF
TGTGCCAGCAGCTCCGGACAGGAACGCTCACCCCTCCACTTT
>TRBV24-1|TRBD2|few|TRBJ2-1
CATSDPTSGLGEQFF
TGTGCCACCAGTGATCCCACTAGCGGTCTTGGTGAGCAGTTCTTC
>TRBV12-3/TRBV12-4|TRBD1|NA|TRBJ2-3
CASSLWTGYSDTQYF
TGTGCCAGCAGTTTATGGACAGGGTATTCGGATACGCAGTATTTT
>TRBV11-3|NA|NA|TRBJ1-6
CASSTTGSSPLHF
TGTGCCAGCAGCACTACAGGGTCTTCACCCCTCCACTTT
>TRBV30|NA|NA|TRBJ2-3
CAWTLKVRDTQYF
TGTGCCTGGACCCTAAAGGTGAGAGATACGCAGTATTTT
>TRBV5-1|NA|many|TRBJ2-5
CASSPGDQETQYF
TGCGCCAGCAGCCCGGGGGACCAAGAGACCCAGTACTTC
>TRBV24-1|NA|many|TRBJ2-5
CATSDPQGLGKTQYF
TGTGCCACCAGTGATCCCCAGGGGTTAGGAAAGACCCAGTACTTC
>TRBV28|TRBD1|NA|TRBJ2-7
CASLTPRGRFYEQYF
TGTGCCAGCCTTACCCCCAGGGGGCGATTCTACGAGCAGTACTTC